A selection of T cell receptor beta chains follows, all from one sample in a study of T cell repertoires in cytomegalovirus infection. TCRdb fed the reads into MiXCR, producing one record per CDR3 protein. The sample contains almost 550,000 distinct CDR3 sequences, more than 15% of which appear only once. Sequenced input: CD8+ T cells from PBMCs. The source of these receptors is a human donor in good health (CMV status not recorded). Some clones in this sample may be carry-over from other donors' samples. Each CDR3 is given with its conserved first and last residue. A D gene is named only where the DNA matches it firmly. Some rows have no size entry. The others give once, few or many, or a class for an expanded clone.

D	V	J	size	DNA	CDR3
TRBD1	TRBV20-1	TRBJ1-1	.	TGCAGTGCCGAAAGGGGACAGACGAACACTGAAGCTTTCTTT	CSAERGQTNTEAFF
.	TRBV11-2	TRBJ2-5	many	TGTGCCAGCGCGGTGGCCGAATCAACCCAGTACTTC	CASAVAESTQYF
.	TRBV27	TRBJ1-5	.	TGTGCCAGCGGCTTCCCATATCAGCCCCAGCATTTT	CASGFPYQPQHF
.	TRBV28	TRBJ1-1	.	TGTGCCAGCAGTCTCGGGACCGGTGGGATGTCTTTCTTT	CASSLGTGGMSFF
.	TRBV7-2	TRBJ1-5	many	TGTGCCAGCAGCCAGAGGGGTCAGCCCCAGCATTTT	CASSQRGQPQHF
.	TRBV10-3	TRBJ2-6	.	TGTGCCATCAGGACCGAGGCCAACGTCCTGACTTTC	CAIRTEANVLTF
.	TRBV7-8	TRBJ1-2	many	TGTGCCAGCAGCTCCGGGACCGGTGGCTACACCTTC	CASSSGTGGYTF
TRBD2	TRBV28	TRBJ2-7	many	TGTGCCAGCAGCCGTACTAGCGGAACCTCCTACGAGCAGTACTTC	CASSRTSGTSYEQYF
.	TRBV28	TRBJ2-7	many	TGTGCCAGCAGTTTTGGGTTTACGGGTGAGGAGCAGTACTTC	CASSFGFTGEEQYF
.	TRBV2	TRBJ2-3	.	TGTGCCAGCAGTGAAGCGTTAGCCTTGGGCACAGATACGCAGTATTTT	CASSEALALGTDTQYF
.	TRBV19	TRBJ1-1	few	TGTGCCAGTAGTATCTTTGTAAGTCAGGGTAGGATGAACACTGAAGCTTTCTTT	CASSIFVSQGRMNTEAFF
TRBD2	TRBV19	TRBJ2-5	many	TGTGCCAGTAGCTCCTTTGGGAGGGGCGGAGAGACCCAGTACTTC	CASSSFGRGGETQYF
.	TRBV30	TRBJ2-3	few	TGTGCCTGGAGTGTAAGGGTAGATACGCAGTATTTT	CAWSVRVDTQYF
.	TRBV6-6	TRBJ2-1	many	TGTGCCAGCAGTGCCTGGACGGAACACAATGAGCAGTTCTTC	CASSAWTEHNEQFF
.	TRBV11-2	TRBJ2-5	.	TGTGCCAGCAGCTTAGCTAGGGATGGCTCCCAAGAGACCCAGTACTTC	CASSLARDGSQETQYF
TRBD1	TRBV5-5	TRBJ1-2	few	TGTGCCAGCAGCATGAACAGGGGGCTTGACTATGGCTACACCTTC	CASSMNRGLDYGYTF
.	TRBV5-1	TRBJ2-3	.	TGCGCCAGCAGCTGGCCAGGGTATGAGTGGGGCACAGATACGCAGTATTTT	CASSWPGYEWGTDTQYF
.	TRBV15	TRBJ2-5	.	TGTGCCACCAGCAGAGAGCGACTGGAGACCCAGTACTTC	CATSRERLETQYF
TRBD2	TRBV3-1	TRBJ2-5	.	TGTGCCAGCAGCCAAGAGGGGGGGGAGGAGACCCAGTACTTC	CASSQEGGEETQYF
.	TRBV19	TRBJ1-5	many	TGTGCCAGTAGTATAGATCTATACCAGAACAATCAGCCCCAGCATTTT	CASSIDLYQNNQPQHF
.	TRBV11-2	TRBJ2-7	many	TGTGCCAGCAGGCCGGTCTTACAGGGTCGGGGGGTTTACGAGCAGTACTTC	CASRPVLQGRGVYEQYF
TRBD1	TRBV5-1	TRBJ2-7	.	TGCGCCAGCAGCTCTGATACCGGACAGGTAGGCGAGCAGTACTTC	CASSSDTGQVGEQYF
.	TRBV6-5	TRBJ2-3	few	TGTGCCAGCAGTTACCATTTGACGGGTCAAGATACGCAGTATTTT	CASSYHLTGQDTQYF
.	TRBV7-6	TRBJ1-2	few	TGTGCCAGCAGCCCAGGGTACCATGGCTACACCTTC	CASSPGYHGYTF
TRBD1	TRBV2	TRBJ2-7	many	TGTGCCAGCCAGGACAGGGGAAACACCTACGAGCAGTACTTC	CASQDRGNTYEQYF